The 28 T cell receptor beta chains in this list originate from one sample, sequenced in a study of shared clonotypes between healthy human individuals. Naivety among CD8 cells was defined by CD45RO negativity and positive CCR7 selection, thereby excluding terminally differentiated effector memory CD45RA+ cells. Sequencing was performed with immunoSEQ multiplex PCR; in TCRdb, only in-frame clones are kept and a portion is missing. Here the sample spans about 2.1 million clones, approximately 94% being singletons. The sequenced material came from naive CD8+ T cells from PBMCs. Every receptor here comes from a young man in good health. Some clones in this sample may be carry-over from other donors' samples.

This chain joins TRBV7-9 and TRBJ2-7; 10 positions match TRBD2. CDR1 is SEHNR and CDR2 is FQNEAQ in the germline V gene (reference sequence). This CDR3 is 18 amino acids long. The trim removed 4 bases at V and 2 bases at J, leaving 14 bases unmatched. The CDR3 DNA reads as TGTGCCAGCAGCTCTCCCGGGACTAGCGCACCGGCGCCCTACGAGCAGTACTTC. Translated, it gives CASSSPGTSAPAPYEQYF.

The rearrangement links TRBV11-3 to TRBJ2-7; 12 positions match TRBD2. CDR3 length: 16 amino acids. The V segment lost 5 bases and the J segment 3 bases; nucleotides outside the gene matches: 8. Germline CDR1 SGHNT, CDR2 YENEEA. CDR3 protein: CASSARLAGECYEQYF. Here the CDR3 DNA reads TGTGCCAGCAGCGCAAGACTAGCGGGAGAATGCTACGAGCAGTACTTC. The full variable domain, its missing parts supplied by reference TRBV11-3 and TRBJ2-7, is EAGVVQSPRYKIIEKKQPVAFWCNPISGHNTLYWYLQNLGQGPELLIRYENEEAVDDSQLPKDRFSAERLKGVDSTLKIQPAELGDSAVYLCASSARLAGECYEQYFGPGTRLTVT.

The J gene is TRBJ1-5, the V gene TRBV10-3; no clear D gene. The CDR3 length is 14 residues. Trimming took off 5 bases at V and 1 base at J, with 9 bases between the two ends. The V gene's germline CDR1 is ENHRY and CDR2 SYGVKD. CDR3 bases: TGTGCCATCAGTAGTCTCGGGAGCAATCAGCCCCAGCATTTT. As protein: CAISSLGSNQPQHF.

The chain links TRBV16 to TRBJ1-4, with D tentatively TRBD1 (5 bases). Germline V gives CDR1 KGHSY, CDR2 FQNENV. Trimming stripped 1 base from V and 5 bases from J, with 14 bases between. This CDR3 spans 16 amino acids. The CDR3 reads CASSQLSARDNEKLFF. The CDR3 bases are TGTGCCAGCAGCCAATTATCGGCCAGGGACAATGAAAAACTGTTTTTT.

Notes on this clone: The same CDR3 arises from other DNA sequences in this sample as well. The chain's CDR3 is CAISESTAYEQYF. The CDR3 region has the DNA TGTGCCATCAGTGAGTCGACAGCCTACGAGCAGTACTTC. V is TRBV10-3 and J is TRBJ2-7, with TRBD1 as a possible D gene (5 bases). Germline lookup yields CDR1 ENHRY and CDR2 SYGVKD. Trimming left V 0 bases short and J 2 bases short, with 5 bases between. The CDR3 spans 13 residues.

The chain couples TRBV13 to TRBJ2-4; D possibly uses TRBD1 or TRBD2 (5 bases each). The germline V and J ends were trimmed by 5 bases and 1 base, with 18 bases remaining between them. CDR1 and CDR2 (germline): PRHDT, FYEKMQ (reference sequence). The CDR3 spans 17 residues. The chain's CDR3 is CASSERSPGPAKNIQYF. The CDR3, as DNA: TGTGCCAGCAGCGAAAGGTCTCCGGGACCTGCCAAAAACATTCAGTACTTC.

The V gene is TRBV4-3, the J gene TRBJ2-7; 13 bases fit TRBD2. Germline lookup yields CDR1 LGHNA and CDR2 YSLEER. This CDR3 region has 16 residues. Trimming took 4 bases from V and 5 from J; bases not matched to a gene: 8. CDR3: CASSLTSGRASDEQYF. The CDR3 DNA reads TGCGCCAGCAGCCTTACTAGCGGGAGGGCGTCCGACGAGCAGTACTTC.

The chain couples TRBV4-2 to TRBJ2-1; D remains unclear. V was shortened by 1 base and J by 8 bases, with 12 bases between the two germline ends. The CDR3 loop spans 14 amino acids. CDR1 is LGHNA, CDR2 YNFKEQ, per germline. The CDR3 DNA sequence: TGTGCCAGCAGCCAAGCCTTTGGCAGCCATGAGCAGTTCTTC. It is translated as CASSQAFGSHEQFF.

The chain recombines TRBV4-2 with TRBJ2-2; 13 bases are shared with TRBD2. The CDR3 is 16 residues long. The V gene's germline CDR1 is LGHNA and CDR2 YNFKEQ. V trimming: 9 bases; J trimming: 3 bases; junction bases outside the gene matches: 7. For the CDR3, the DNA is TGTGCCAGTGGGTCCGGACTAGCGGGGGACACCGGGGAGCTGTTTTTT. Translation: CASGSGLAGDTGELFF.

V usage is TRBV30 and J usage is TRBJ2-7; D uncertain. This CDR3 spans 15 amino acids. V was clipped by 2 bases and J by 0 bases, with 14 bases between them. The V gene's germline CDR1 is GTSNPN and CDR2 SVGIG (reference sequence). In DNA, the CDR3 is TGTGCCTGGAGTTACCCCGGCTTCCCCTCCTACGAGCAGTACTTC. Amino acid sequence: CAWSYPGFPSYEQYF.

The rearrangement links TRBV13 to TRBJ2-5, with D unclear. Per the germline V gene, CDR1 is PRHDT and CDR2 is FYEKMQ (reference sequence). Trimming cost V 2 bases and J 3 bases, with 7 bases left between them. This CDR3 comprises 13 residues. The CDR3 region is CASSLYTEETQYF. As DNA, the CDR3 is TGTGCCAGCAGCTTATATACAGAAGAGACCCAGTACTTC.

The chain recombines TRBV6-6 with TRBJ2-7; D call uncertain. Germline lookup yields CDR1 MNHNY and CDR2 SVGAGI (reference sequence). This CDR3 spans 14 amino acids. V lost 4 bases to trimming and J lost 2 bases, with 12 bases between them. CDR3 DNA sequence: TGTGCCAGCAGTTCCTTCGACCAGGCCTACGAGCAGTACTTC. The encoded protein is CASSSFDQAYEQYF.

This chain uses TRBV30 with TRBJ1-6; D may be TRBD1 (5 bases). Trimming removed 8 bases at V and 14 bases at J, with 22 bases between. CDR1 and CDR2 from the germline V gene are GTSNPN and SVGIG (reference sequence). The CDR3 covers 13 residues. CDR3 coding DNA: TGTGCCGGACGGACCGAAGGTTTGGGGGCCCTCCACTTT. It translates to CAGRTEGLGALHF. The full variable domain, completed using reference TRBV30 and TRBJ1-6, is SQTIHQWPATLVQPVGSPLSLECTVEGTSNPNLYWYRQAAGRGLQLLFYSVGIGQISSEVPQNLSASRPQDRQFILSSKKLLLSDSGFYLCAGRTEGLGALHFGNGTRLTVT.

On this clone itself: This CDR3 is also generated by other DNA sequences in the sample. The chain recombines TRBV11-2 with TRBJ2-7, with TRBD1 as a possible D gene (5 bases). Deletions cut 3 bases from V and 3 bases from J, with 12 bases between. This CDR3 region has 14 residues. Germline V gene sequence: CDR1 SGHAT, CDR2 FQNNGV. CDR3 loop: CASSLGQGFYEQYF. CDR3 nucleotides: TGTGCCAGCAGCTTGGGTCAGGGTTTCTACGAGCAGTACTTC.

The genes are TRBV30 and TRBJ2-7; 9 nucleotides match TRBD1. V gave up 6 bases and J gave up 1 base; unmatched junction bases: 4. The germline V gene has CDR1 GTSNPN and CDR2 SVGIG (reference sequence). This CDR3 is 13 amino acids long. CDR3 sequence reads: CACADRGSYEQYF. The CDR3 coding sequence is TGTGCCTGTGCGGACAGGGGTTCCTACGAGCAGTACTTC.

This chain connects TRBV5-1 to TRBJ2-1; 13 nucleotides line up with TRBD2. CDR3 size: 16 residues. Losses at the gene ends were 4 bases for V and 7 bases for J; bases not matched to a gene: 8. Looked up from germline, CDR1 is SGHRS and CDR2 is YFSETQ. The DNA of the CDR3 is TGCGCCAGCAGCCCCTGGACTAGCGGGAGAAATAATGAGCAGTTCTTC. It yields the protein CASSPWTSGRNNEQFF.

The chain combines TRBV18 with TRBJ1-6, with TRBD1 matching over 9 bases. The trim removed 3 bases at V and 10 bases at J, leaving 4 bases unmatched. The CDR3 length is 14 residues. Germline CDR1 is KGHSH and CDR2 is LQKENI. CDR3 sequence (DNA): TGTGCCAGCTCACCGGACAGGGGTCACTCACCCCTCCACTTT. It encodes CASSPDRGHSPLHF.

The J gene is TRBJ2-1, the V gene TRBV15; D remains unclear. CDR1 is LNHNV and CDR2 is YYDKDF in the germline V gene (reference sequence). V was cut by 1 base and J by 11 bases, with 9 bases left in between. This CDR3 is built from 12 residues. CDR3 sequence: CATSRGADQQFF. The CDR3 bases are TGTGCCACCAGCAGAGGGGCGGACCAGCAGTTCTTC.

The rearrangement links TRBV13 to TRBJ2-3; no clear D. CDR1 and CDR2 from the germline V gene are PRHDT and FYEKMQ (reference sequence). Trimming took 1 base from V and 4 from J, leaving 9 bases between them. The CDR3 loop spans 14 amino acids. In DNA, the CDR3 is TGTGCCAGCAGCTTAGAGTTTAGGTCAGATACGCAGTATTTT. This sequence encodes CASSLEFRSDTQYF.

The chain links TRBV7-2 to TRBJ1-1; D gene unclear. Germline loops: CDR1 SGHTA, CDR2 FQGNSA. The CDR3 length is 14 residues. V was cut by 5 bases and J by 4 bases, with 14 bases left in between. The CDR3 protein is CASSDPSWGTEAFF. CDR3 in DNA: TGTGCCAGCAGCGACCCCTCCTGGGGCACTGAAGCTTTCTTT.

The chain joins TRBV7-3 to TRBJ2-3; D remains ambiguous. CDR1 is SGHTA, CDR2 FQGTGA, per germline. CDR3 size: 16 residues. Between the trimmed V and J ends, which lost 3 bases and 0 bases, there was a span of 13 bases. The CDR3 nucleotides read TGTGCCAGCAGCTTGAGGCTTTCGCCTAGCACAGATACGCAGTATTTT. Protein product: CASSLRLSPSTDTQYF.

The chain is built from TRBV27 and TRBJ2-7; 7 nucleotides agree with TRBD1. Germline V gene sequence: CDR1 MNHEY, CDR2 SMNVEV (reference sequence). Unmatched junction bases numbered 9, after V lost 4 bases and J lost 3 bases. CDR3 size: 15 residues. In nucleotides, the CDR3 is TGTGCCAGCAGTTGGCAGGGGGTCTCATACTACGAGCAGTACTTC. It translates to CASSWQGVSYYEQYF.

The V gene is TRBV5-1, the J gene TRBJ1-2, with TRBD1 identical over 8 bases. This CDR3 spans 17 amino acids. Trimming cost V 4 bases and J 3 bases; bases outside gene matches: 14. Per germline, CDR1 SGHRS and CDR2 YFSETQ. CDR3 coding DNA: TGCGCCAGCAGCAGGACAGGGCCGCCCTTAGGGGACTATGGCTACACCTTC. It codes for CASSRTGPPLGDYGYTF.

The chain recombines TRBV30 with TRBJ2-1; TRBD2 matches 7 bases. The V gene's germline CDR1 is GTSNPN and CDR2 SVGIG (reference sequence). CDR3 length: 12 residues. The ends lost 4 bases at V and 7 bases at J; junction bases unmatched: 4. The CDR3 bases are TGTGCCTGGACCCTAGCGGCGAATGAGCAGTTCTTC. Translated: CAWTLAANEQFF. The entire variable domain, with the rest obtained from reference TRBV30 and TRBJ2-1, is as follows: SQTIHQWPATLVQPVGSPLSLECTVEGTSNPNLYWYRQAAGRGLQLLFYSVGIGQISSEVPQNLSASRPQDRQFILSSKKLLLSDSGFYLCAWTLAANEQFFGPGTRLTVL.

V usage is TRBV6-1 and J usage is TRBJ2-7, with a weak D call TRBD1 (6 bases). The CDR3 length is 12 residues. The germline CDR1 and CDR2 sequences are MNHNS and SASEGT. Trimming stripped 10 bases from V and 0 bases from J, with 10 bases between. This chain's CDR3 is CATGTPSYEQYF. The DNA of the CDR3 is TGTGCCACCGGGACACCCTCCTACGAGCAGTACTTC.

Written as DNA, the CDR3 is TGTGCCAGCAGCTTGACCGGGACAGGGTACGAGCAGTTCTTC. It codes for CASSLTGTGYEQFF. V is TRBV7-6 and J is TRBJ2-1; 9 bases are a match to TRBD1. The germline V gene has CDR1 SGHVS and CDR2 FNYEAQ. This CDR3 is built from 14 residues. The V gene end was trimmed by 3 bases and the J gene end by 10 bases; junction bases not matched to a gene: 7.

This sequence joins TRBV4-2 and TRBJ1-5; possible D gene TRBD1, 6 bases. V was pared by 5 bases and J by 4 bases, with 15 bases between. The CDR3 runs to 15 residues. Germline assignment: CDR1 LGHNA and CDR2 YNFKEQ. CDR3 in amino acids: CASSEGGTQNQPQHF. For the CDR3, the DNA is TGTGCCAGCAGCGAAGGGGGGACGCAAAATCAGCCCCAGCATTTT.

The chain employs TRBV9 and TRBJ2-7, with 13 bases that match TRBD2. The V gene's germline CDR1 is SGDLS and CDR2 YYNGEE. The CDR3 loop spans 15 amino acids. V gave up 3 bases and J gave up 2 bases; unmatched junction bases: 2. The CDR3 nucleotides read TGTGCCAGCAGCGGGGGACTAGCGGGGACCTACGAGCAGTACTTC. Its translation is CASSGGLAGTYEQYF.